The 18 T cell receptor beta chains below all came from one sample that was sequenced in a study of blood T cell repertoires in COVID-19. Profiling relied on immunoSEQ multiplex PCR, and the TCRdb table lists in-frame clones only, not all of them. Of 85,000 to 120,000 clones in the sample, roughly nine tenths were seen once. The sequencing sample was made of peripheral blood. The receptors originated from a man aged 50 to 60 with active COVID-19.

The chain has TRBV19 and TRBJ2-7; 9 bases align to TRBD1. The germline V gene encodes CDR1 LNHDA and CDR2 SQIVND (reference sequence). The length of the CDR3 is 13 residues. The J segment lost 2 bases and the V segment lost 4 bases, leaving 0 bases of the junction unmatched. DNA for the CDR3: TGTGCCAGTAGTAGGGACAGGGCCTACGAGCAGTACTTC. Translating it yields CASSRDRAYEQYF. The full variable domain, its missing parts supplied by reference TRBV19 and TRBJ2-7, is DGGITQSPKYLFRKEGQNVTLSCEQNLNHDAMYWYRQDPGQGLRLIYYSQIVNDFQKGDIAEGYSVSREKKESFPLTVTSAQKNPTAFYLCASSRDRAYEQYFGPGTRLTVT.

CDR3 sequence reads: CASSYRTEAFF. Here the CDR3 DNA reads TGTGCCAGCAGTTATAGAACTGAAGCTTTCTTT. This chain links TRBV12-3 or TRBV12-4 with TRBJ1-1; D call uncertain. Trimming removed 4 bases from V and 5 bases from J, with 5 bases in between. The CDR3 is 11 amino acids.

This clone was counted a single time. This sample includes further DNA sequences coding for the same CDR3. CDR3 sequence: CASSLEGSTDTQYF. As DNA, the CDR3 is TGTGCCAGCAGCTTGGAGGGCTCGACAGATACGCAGTATTTT. The chain combines TRBV7-9 with TRBJ2-3; the D gene is possibly TRBD2 (6 bases). The CDR3 has 14 residues. Germline V gene data show CDR1 as SEHNR and CDR2 as FQNEAQ (reference sequence). The ends were cut back, 3 bases at V and 3 bases at J, with 10 bases in the middle.

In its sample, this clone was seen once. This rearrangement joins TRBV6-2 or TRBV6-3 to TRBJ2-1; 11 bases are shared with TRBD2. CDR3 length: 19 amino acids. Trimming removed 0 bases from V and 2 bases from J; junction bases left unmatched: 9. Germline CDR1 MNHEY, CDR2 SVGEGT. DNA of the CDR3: TGTGCCAGCAGTTACTCGCCCCGTAGCGGGGGGGCAGCCTACAATGAGCAGTTCTTC. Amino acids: CASSYSPRSGGAAYNEQFF.

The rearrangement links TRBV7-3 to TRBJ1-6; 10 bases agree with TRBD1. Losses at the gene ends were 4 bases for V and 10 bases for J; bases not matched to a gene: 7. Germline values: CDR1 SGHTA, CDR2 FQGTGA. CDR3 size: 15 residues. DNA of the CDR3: TGTGCCAGCAGCTCGACAGGGGGCGTAGGGTCACCCCTCCACTTT. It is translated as CASSSTGGVGSPLHF.

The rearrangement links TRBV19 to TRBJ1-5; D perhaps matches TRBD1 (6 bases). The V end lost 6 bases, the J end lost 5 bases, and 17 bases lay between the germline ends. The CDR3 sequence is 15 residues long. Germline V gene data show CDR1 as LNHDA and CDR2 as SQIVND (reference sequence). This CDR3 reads CASRNGGLRDQPQHF. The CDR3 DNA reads TGTGCCAGTAGGAACGGGGGGCTGAGGGATCAGCCCCAGCATTTT.

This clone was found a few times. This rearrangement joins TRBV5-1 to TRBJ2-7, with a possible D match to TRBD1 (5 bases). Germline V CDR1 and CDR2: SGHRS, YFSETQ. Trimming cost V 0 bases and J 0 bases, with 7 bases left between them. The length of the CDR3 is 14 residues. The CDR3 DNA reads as TGCGCCAGCAGCTTGGATCAGGGCTCCTACGAGCAGTACTTC. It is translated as CASSLDQGSYEQYF.

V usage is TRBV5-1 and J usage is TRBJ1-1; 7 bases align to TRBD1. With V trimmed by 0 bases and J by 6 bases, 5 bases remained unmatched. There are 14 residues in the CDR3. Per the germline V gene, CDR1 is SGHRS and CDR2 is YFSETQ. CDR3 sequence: CASSLEVGGPEAFF. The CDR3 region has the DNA TGCGCCAGCAGCTTGGAGGTAGGGGGCCCTGAAGCTTTCTTT. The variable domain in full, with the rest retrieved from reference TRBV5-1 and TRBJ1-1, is KAGVTQTPRYLIKTRGQQVTLSCSPISGHRSVSWYQQTPGQGLQFLFEYFSETQRNKGNFPGRFSGRQFSNSRSEMNVSTLELGDSALYLCASSLEVGGPEAFFGQGTRLTVV.

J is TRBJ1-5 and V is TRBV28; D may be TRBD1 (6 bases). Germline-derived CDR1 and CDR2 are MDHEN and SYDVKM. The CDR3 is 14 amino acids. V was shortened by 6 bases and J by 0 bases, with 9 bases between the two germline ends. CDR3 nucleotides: TGTGCCAGCAGGGCAGGGGCTAGCAATCAGCCCCAGCATTTT. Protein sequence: CASRAGASNQPQHF.

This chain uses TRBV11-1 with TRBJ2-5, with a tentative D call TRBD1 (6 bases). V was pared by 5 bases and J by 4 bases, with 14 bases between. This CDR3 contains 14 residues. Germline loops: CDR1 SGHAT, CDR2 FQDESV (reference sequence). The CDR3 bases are TGTGCCAGCAGCCCGAGGGGGAAAACAGAGACCCAGTACTTC. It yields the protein CASSPRGKTETQYF.

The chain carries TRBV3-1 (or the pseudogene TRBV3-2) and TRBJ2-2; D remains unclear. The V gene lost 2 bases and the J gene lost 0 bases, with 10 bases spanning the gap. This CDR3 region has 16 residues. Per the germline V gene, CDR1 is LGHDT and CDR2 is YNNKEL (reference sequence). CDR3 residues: CASSQRGVPNTGELFF. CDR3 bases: TGTGCCAGCAGCCAAAGAGGCGTGCCGAACACCGGGGAGCTGTTTTTT.

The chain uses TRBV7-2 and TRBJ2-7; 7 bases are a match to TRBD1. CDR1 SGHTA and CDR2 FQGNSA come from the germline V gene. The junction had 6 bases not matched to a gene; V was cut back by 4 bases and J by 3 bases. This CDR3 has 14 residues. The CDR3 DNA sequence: TGTGCCAGCAGCTACCGGGACAGCTACTACGAGCAGTACTTC. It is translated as CASSYRDSYYEQYF.

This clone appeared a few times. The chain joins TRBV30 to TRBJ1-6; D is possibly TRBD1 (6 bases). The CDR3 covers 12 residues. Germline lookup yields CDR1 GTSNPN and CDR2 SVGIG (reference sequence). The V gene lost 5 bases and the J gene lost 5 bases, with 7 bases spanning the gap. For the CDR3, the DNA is TGTGCCTGGGGACAGAATAATTCACCCCTCCACTTT. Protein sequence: CAWGQNNSPLHF.

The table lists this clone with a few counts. This CDR3 is CASTTRGLDQPQHF. Written as DNA, the CDR3 is TGTGCCAGCACAACCAGGGGGCTGGATCAGCCCCAGCATTTT. The rearrangement links TRBV6-6 to TRBJ1-5; TRBD1 matches at 8 bases. Trimming cost V 7 bases and J 5 bases; bases outside gene matches: 7. Germline V gene data show CDR1 as MNHNY and CDR2 as SVGAGI (reference sequence). CDR3 length equals 14 residues.

The CDR3 DNA reads TGTGCCAGCAGCCAGCCGGACAGGGACAGGGAGACCCAGTACTTC. This gives the protein CASSQPDRDRETQYF. V gene TRBV4-2 combines with J gene TRBJ2-5, with 8 bases matching TRBD1. Germline V gives CDR1 LGHNA, CDR2 YNFKEQ. The CDR3 length is 15 residues. The J segment lost 5 bases and the V segment lost 3 bases, leaving 8 bases of the junction unmatched.

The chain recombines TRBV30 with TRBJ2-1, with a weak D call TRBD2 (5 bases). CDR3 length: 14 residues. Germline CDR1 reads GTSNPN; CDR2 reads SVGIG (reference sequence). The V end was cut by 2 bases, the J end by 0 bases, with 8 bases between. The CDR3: CAWSPGSSYNEQFF. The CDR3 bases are TGTGCCTGGAGTCCGGGAAGCTCCTACAATGAGCAGTTCTTC.

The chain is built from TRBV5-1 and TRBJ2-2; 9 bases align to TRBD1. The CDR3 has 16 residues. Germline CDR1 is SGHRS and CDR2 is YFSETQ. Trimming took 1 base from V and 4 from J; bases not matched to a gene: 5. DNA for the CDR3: TGCGCCAGCAGCTTGCCTGGACAGGGGTTCACCGGGGAGCTGTTTTTT. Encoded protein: CASSLPGQGFTGELFF. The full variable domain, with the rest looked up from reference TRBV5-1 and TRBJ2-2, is KAGVTQTPRYLIKTRGQQVTLSCSPISGHRSVSWYQQTPGQGLQFLFEYFSETQRNKGNFPGRFSGRQFSNSRSEMNVSTLELGDSALYLCASSLPGQGFTGELFFGEGSRLTVL.

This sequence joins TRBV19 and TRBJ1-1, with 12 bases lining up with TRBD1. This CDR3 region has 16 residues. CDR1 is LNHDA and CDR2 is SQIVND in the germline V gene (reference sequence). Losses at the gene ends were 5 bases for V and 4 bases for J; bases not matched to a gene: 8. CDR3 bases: TGTGCCAGTAGTTCCCGGGACAGGGGGCTAGTCACTGAAGCTTTCTTT. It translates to CASSSRDRGLVTEAFF.